This T cell receptor (beta chain) was obtained from a study of shared T cell receptors in the human thymus. This clone was seen a few times. This CDR3 has 13 residues. Using immunoSEQ multiplex PCR, the repertoire was profiled, and TCRdb retains in-frame clones only, with some absent. The sample includes roughly 560,000 clones, approximately 80% of them seen just once. These same records also appear under a second study, on human thymus T cells. That report notes: The people who donated were healthy Finnish babies having corrective surgery for congenital heart defects. Resections that were taken during corrective heart surgery supplied the thymus tissue. In thymic and blood repertoires alike, V and J usage looked biased. Related research reported highly overlapping thymic repertoires among unrelated individuals.

The sample taken for sequencing was thymocytes. This rearrangement joins TRBV21-1 to TRBJ2-1; the DNA was not used to check the table's D call, TRBD2. TRBV21-1 has pseudogene status. This TCR derives from a boy younger than two with a congenital heart defect. The CDR3: CASSKGEGNEQFF. The CDR3 DNA sequence: TGTGCCAGCAGCAAAGGGGAGGGGAATGAGCAGTTCTTC.